The T cell receptor beta chain described here comes from a study of T cells in Graves' hyperthyroidism and ophthalmopathy. Broader study findings: The majority of expanded thyroid clonotypes above 0.001 also appeared in blood.

The study included ophthalmopathy patients with Clinical Activity Score at least 3, NOSPECS grade at least 4 and duration under 3 months. Using RNA transcripts as the source, TCR beta CDR3 regions were amplified. Using the HTBI primer set, a first-round RT-PCR was run on the TCR CDR3. TCRdb re-called the multiplex PCR reads with MiXCR, one entry per CDR3 protein. In the table there are 330,000 or so distinct CDR3 sequences, roughly 20% of which are singletons. This clonotype was seen at least ten times. Its antigen is undetermined. Germline-derived CDR1 and CDR2 are MDHEN and SYDVKM. The CDR3 covers 15 residues. Trimming stripped 5 bases from V and 0 bases from J, with 14 bases between.

Sequencing input: blood. This receptor was taken from a woman between 40 and 50 years old with Graves' ophthalmopathy. The chain is built from TRBV28 and TRBJ2-7, with D perhaps matching TRBD1 (5 bases). CDR3 sequence: CASSLGATGSYEQYF. The CDR3 nucleotides are TGTGCCAGCAGTCTAGGGGCTACAGGCTCCTACGAGCAGTACTTC.